Included here is one T cell receptor beta chain sequence, with context. The data belong to a study of shared clonotypes between healthy human individuals. At the level of the study: Plates per donor: three CD4 naive, three CD4 memory, two CD8 naive, one CD8 memory.

The assay was carried out at the deep level. Sequencing used immunoSEQ multiplex PCR; TCRdb keeps in-frame clones, though not all of them. The data show some 650,000 clones, approximately 97% seen once. Material for sequencing was naive CD4+ T cells sorted from blood. Subset specified: CD45RA+ positively selected. The source is a young woman in good health.

CDR3: CSVSPSLAGGTDTQYF. For the CDR3, the DNA is TGCAGCGTTTCCCCAAGTCTAGCGGGAGGCACAGATACGCAGTATTTT. This chain links TRBV29-1 with TRBJ2-3; 10 positions agree with TRBD2. J gave up 1 base and V 5 bases, and 9 bases lay outside the gene matches. Germline CDR1 is SQVTM and CDR2 is ANQGSEA. The CDR3 is 16 residues long.